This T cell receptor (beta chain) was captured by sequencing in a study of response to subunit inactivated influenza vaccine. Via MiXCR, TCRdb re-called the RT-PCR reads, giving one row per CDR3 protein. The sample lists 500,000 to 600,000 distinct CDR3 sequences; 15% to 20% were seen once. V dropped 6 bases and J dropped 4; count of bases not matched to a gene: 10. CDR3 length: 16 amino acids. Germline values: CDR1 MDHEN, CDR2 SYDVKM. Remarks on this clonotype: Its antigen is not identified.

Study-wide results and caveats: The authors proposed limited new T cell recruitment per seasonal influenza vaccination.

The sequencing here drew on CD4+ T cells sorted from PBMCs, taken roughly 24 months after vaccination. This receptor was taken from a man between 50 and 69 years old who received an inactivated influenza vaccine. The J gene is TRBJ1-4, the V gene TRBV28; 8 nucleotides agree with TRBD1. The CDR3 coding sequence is TGTGCCAGCAGGGTAGGCGGACAGGGCCGTAATGAAAAACTGTTTTTT. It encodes CASRVGGQGRNEKLFF.